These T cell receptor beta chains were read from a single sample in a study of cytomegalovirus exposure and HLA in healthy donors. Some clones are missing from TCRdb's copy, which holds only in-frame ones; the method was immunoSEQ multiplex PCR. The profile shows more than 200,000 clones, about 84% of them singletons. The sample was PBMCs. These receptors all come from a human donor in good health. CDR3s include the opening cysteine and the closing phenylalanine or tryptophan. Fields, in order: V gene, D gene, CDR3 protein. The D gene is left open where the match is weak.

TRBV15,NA,CATSRDRVGYGYTF
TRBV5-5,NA,CASSLDPVASSYEQYF
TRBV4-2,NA,CASSQDRGNRALYGYTF
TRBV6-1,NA,CASRGLWGQETQYF
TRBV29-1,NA,CSVASGFDQPQHF
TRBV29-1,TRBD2,CSVEGTSGSSYNEQFF
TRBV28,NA,CASSVDRRLEAFF
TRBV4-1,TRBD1,CASSQAPGGRYNEQFF
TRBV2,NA,CASSPEGPPFF
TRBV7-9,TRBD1,CASSTGTGDEKLFF
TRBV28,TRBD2,CASSLAGGVFAQYF
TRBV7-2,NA,CASSLGQGLSKTQYF
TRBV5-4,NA,CASSPGGGSHSGANVLTF
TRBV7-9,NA,CASSLAGAGVIQYF
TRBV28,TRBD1,CASKAGTGVGEQYF
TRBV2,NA,CASSLDIVQETQYF
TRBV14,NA,CASSQNSEKLFF
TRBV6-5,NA,CASSYSTGITDTQYF
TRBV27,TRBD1,CASSLSIQGSAEAFF
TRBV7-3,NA,CASSLFRIPGGSGANVLTF
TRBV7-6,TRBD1,CASSRDRGGQPQHF
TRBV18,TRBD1,CASSPRDSIYEQYF
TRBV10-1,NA,CASSAGRRGGETQYF
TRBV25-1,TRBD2,CASSFSGSGEQFF
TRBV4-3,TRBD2,CASSQATSGSDYEQYF
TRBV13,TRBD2,CASSSRYSGTPYEQYF
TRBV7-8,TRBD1,CASSLLARQGEETQYF
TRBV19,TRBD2,CASSMASGMSDTQYF
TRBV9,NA,CASSDAPDYTQYF
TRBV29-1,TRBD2,CSVGGGGNEQFF
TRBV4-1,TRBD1,CASSQVIGQGVSETQYF
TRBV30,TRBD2,CAWGSRVAGGREQYF
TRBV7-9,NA,CASSLGYKVEVDTQYF
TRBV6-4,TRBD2,CASSAGGSSTDTQYF
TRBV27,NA,CASSFGGMDRANYGYTF
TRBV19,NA,CASSWGRSSIQETQYF
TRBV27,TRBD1,CASQTGGQYEQFF
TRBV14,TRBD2,CASSQGSAGGFYNEQFF
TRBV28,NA,CASSETDSYEQYF
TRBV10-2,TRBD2,CASLSGGSYEQYF
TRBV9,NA,CASSVGEVNTEAFF
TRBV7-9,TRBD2,CASSPTSVKEAGELFF
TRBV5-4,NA,CASSSRGTSYEQYF
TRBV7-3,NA,CASSLTGQYNEQFF
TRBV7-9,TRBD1,CASSPGQANYGYTF
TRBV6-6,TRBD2,CASSTGTSGTYNEQFF
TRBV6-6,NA,CASRNLAASYEQYF